The 13 T cell receptor beta chains presented below share a single source sample, sequenced in a study of Ad26.COV2.S vaccination and SARS-CoV-2 variants. TCRdb's copy holds only in-frame clones and misses some; the assay was immunoSEQ multiplex PCR. The sample consists of about 680,000 clones, roughly 90% of them appearing once. Documented treatment: 15 to 20 received Ad26.COV2.S at low or high dose, single or two shots; roughly five received placebo; per-sample allocation not given. Sampling was done on day 63 after the first vaccine or placebo injection. Specimen: peripheral blood, collected in a trial of Ad26.COV2.S vaccine versus placebo. The receptors were gathered from a person aged 18-65 years who received the Ad26.COV2.S COVID-19 vaccine or a placebo.

The V and J genes are TRBV20-1 and TRBJ2-7; D possibly uses TRBD1 or TRBD2 (6 bases each). Germline V CDR1 and CDR2: DFQATT, SNEGSKA (reference sequence). Trimming took off 6 bases at V and 3 bases at J, with 9 bases between the two ends. This CDR3 has 11 residues. CDR3 loop: CSAEGGYEQYF. The CDR3 DNA reads as TGCAGTGCCGAGGGGGGCTACGAGCAGTACTTC.

This clone was seen a handful of times. This chain joins TRBV5-1 and TRBJ1-5, with no clear D. V gave up 0 bases and J gave up 9 bases, with 13 bases separating them. The germline V gene has CDR1 SGHRS and CDR2 YFSETQ. This CDR3 is built from 14 residues. CDR3 in amino acids: CASSLDSSLGPQHF. Written as DNA, the CDR3 is TGCGCCAGCAGCTTGGACAGCTCCCTGGGGCCCCAGCATTTT.

The rearrangement links TRBV14 to TRBJ1-1, with D perhaps matching TRBD1 (6 bases). The CDR3 contains 13 residues. Germline values: CDR1 SGHDN, CDR2 FVKESK. The V end lost 6 bases, the J end lost 5 bases, and 13 bases lay between the germline ends. CDR3 coding DNA: TGTGCCAGCAGGGTTAGGGGGGTAACTGAAGCTTTCTTT. As protein: CASRVRGVTEAFF.

This clone was seen once. This rearrangement joins TRBV7-9 to TRBJ2-1, with 11 positions matching TRBD2. The junction had 3 bases not matched to a gene; V was cut back by 5 bases and J by 12 bases. The CDR3 contains 12 residues. Germline CDR1 SEHNR, CDR2 FQNEAQ (reference sequence). The CDR3 here is CASSTSGRGQFF. The CDR3 DNA reads TGTGCCAGCAGCACTAGCGGGAGAGGGCAGTTCTTC.

J is TRBJ1-2 and V is TRBV4-1; TRBD1 is a possible D gene (5 bases). This CDR3 region has 14 residues. With 5 bases removed from V and 4 bases from J, the gap between germline ends came to 14 bases. Germline V lookup: CDR1 MGHRA, CDR2 YSYEKL. In DNA, the CDR3 is TGCGCCAGCAGCGATCAGGGAAGGGGCTATGGCTACACCTTC. Amino acid sequence: CASSDQGRGYGYTF.

This clone was observed a single time. The CDR3 here is CASSLGPSGGSLNTQYF. Written as DNA, the CDR3 is TGTGCCAGCAGCTTAGGCCCCAGCGGGGGCTCGCTAAATACGCAGTATTTT. The genes are TRBV7-2 and TRBJ2-3; 8 nucleotides match TRBD2. The CDR3 is 17 residues long. The V segment lost 1 base and the J segment 7 bases; nucleotides outside the gene matches: 13. In germline, CDR1 is SGHTA, CDR2 FQGNSA.

The chain has TRBV19 and TRBJ1-5; D uncertain. The CDR3 runs to 14 residues. The V end lost 7 bases, the J end lost 7 bases, and 17 bases lay between the germline ends. Germline lookup yields CDR1 LNHDA and CDR2 SQIVND (reference sequence). CDR3 nucleotides: TGTGCCAGTACCCCTCAGGTACAACGGCAGCCCCAGCATTTT. Protein: CASTPQVQRQPQHF.

J is TRBJ1-6 and V is TRBV2; possibly TRBD1 for D (6 bases). Germline V gives CDR1 SNHLY, CDR2 FYNNEI. V was trimmed by 4 bases and J by 9 bases, leaving 16 bases between them. This CDR3 spans 15 amino acids. The CDR3 region has the DNA TGTGCCAGCAGTGGCGGACAGAGGGCTGGTTCACCCCTCCACTTT. Protein: CASSGGQRAGSPLHF.

This rearrangement joins TRBV7-2 to TRBJ2-4; D is unclear. Germline CDR1 reads SGHTA; CDR2 reads FQGNSA. V shed 5 bases and J shed 1 base, with 9 bases lying between them. CDR3 length equals 14 residues. The CDR3 nucleotides read TGTGCCAGCAGCGCAGAGCCCGCCAAAAACATTCAGTACTTC. This translates into CASSAEPAKNIQYF.

V usage is TRBV29-1 and J usage is TRBJ1-1; D remains ambiguous. The V and J ends lost 5 bases and 3 bases respectively, with 7 bases between them. Germline lookup yields CDR1 SQVTM and CDR2 ANQGSEA. This CDR3 has 11 residues. The CDR3 DNA sequence: TGCAGCGTTCGGAAGGACACTGAAGCTTTCTTT. Its protein is CSVRKDTEAFF. The variable domain in full, completed from reference TRBV29-1 and TRBJ1-1, reads SAVISQKPSRDICQRGTSLTIQCQVDSQVTMMFWYRQQPGQSLTLIATANQGSEATYESGFVIDKFPISRPNLTFSTLTVSNMSPEDSSIYLCSVRKDTEAFFGQGTRLTVV.

The J gene is TRBJ2-5, the V gene TRBV5-4; the match to TRBD1 covers 7 bases. Germline-derived CDR1 and CDR2 are SGHNT and YYREEE (reference sequence). Unmatched junction bases numbered 8, after V lost 4 bases and J lost 2 bases. CDR3 length equals 15 residues. The CDR3 loop reads CASSPQPGQQETQYF. The DNA for the CDR3 is TGTGCCAGCAGCCCGCAGCCGGGACAGCAAGAGACCCAGTACTTC. Full variable domain (outside the CDR3, taken from reference TRBV5-4 and TRBJ2-5): ETGVTQSPTHLIKTRGQQVTLRCSSQSGHNTVSWYQQALGQGPQFIFQYYREEENGRGNFPPRFSGLQFPNYSSELNVNALELDDSALYLCASSPQPGQQETQYFGPGTRLLVL.

The chain is built from TRBV5-1 and TRBJ2-2; 10 bases align to TRBD1. This CDR3 contains 15 residues. CDR1 and CDR2 (germline): SGHRS, YFSETQ. J gave up 1 base and V 4 bases, and 1 base lay outside the gene matches. The CDR3 nucleotides are TGCGCCAGCAGCGGGGACAGGGGGAACACCGGGGAGCTGTTTTTT. This codes for CASSGDRGNTGELFF.

Judged by abundance, this clone is medium-sized. The same CDR3 also results from other DNA sequences found in this sample. V is TRBV4-2 and J is TRBJ1-5; 7 nucleotides match TRBD1. This CDR3 region has 15 residues. V lost 1 base and J lost 3; bases outside the gene matches: 3. Germline V gene sequence: CDR1 LGHNA, CDR2 YNFKEQ. The DNA of the CDR3 is TGTGCCAGCAGCCAAGCCGACAGGGACAATCAGCCCCAGCATTTT. Protein sequence: CASSQADRDNQPQHF.